In this sample, the clone carrying this T cell receptor (beta chain) turned up many times. Germline-derived CDR1 and CDR2 are MGHDK and SYGVNS. The ends lost 3 bases at V and 3 bases at J; junction bases unmatched: 10. This CDR3 has 17 residues. RNA transcripts yielded amplified TCR beta CDR3 regions. Amplification began with first-round RT-PCR using HTBI primers, then second-round multiplex PCR was performed. TCRdb reanalysed the multiplex PCR reads using MiXCR and keeps one entry per CDR3 protein. In the table there are about 390,000 distinct CDR3 sequences, about 18% of which are singletons. This sample was taken from a study of Graves' ophthalmopathy and Graves' hyperthyroidism. The term stable hyperthyroidism indicated an absence of ophthalmopathy within 18 months of follow-up. Exclusion applied to patients with other autoimmune diseases, uncontrolled infections, pregnancy or lactation.

The V and J genes are TRBV25-1 and TRBJ2-3; TRBD2 matches at 9 bases. Sequenced input: peripheral blood. The sequence derives from an adult woman with stable Graves' hyperthyroidism. CDR3 sequence: CASSDHRAGGPTDTQYF. The CDR3 DNA sequence: TGTGCCAGCAGTGATCATAGGGCGGGAGGGCCAACAGATACGCAGTATTTT.